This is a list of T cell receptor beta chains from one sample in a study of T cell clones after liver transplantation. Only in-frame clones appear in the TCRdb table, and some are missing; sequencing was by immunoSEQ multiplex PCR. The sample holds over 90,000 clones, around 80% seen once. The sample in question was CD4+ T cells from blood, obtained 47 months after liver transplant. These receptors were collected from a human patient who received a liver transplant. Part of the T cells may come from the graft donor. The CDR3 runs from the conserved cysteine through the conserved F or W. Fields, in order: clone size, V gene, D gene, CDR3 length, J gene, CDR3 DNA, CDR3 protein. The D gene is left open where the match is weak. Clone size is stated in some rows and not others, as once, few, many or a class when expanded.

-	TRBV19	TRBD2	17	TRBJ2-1	TGTGCCAGTAGTATAGATTTTGCTAGCGGGAGTAGAAGTGAGCAGTTCTTC	CASSIDFASGSRSEQFF
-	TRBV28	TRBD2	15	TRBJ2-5	TGTGCCAGCAGTTTATTACTAGCGGACGGGGAGACCCAGTACTTC	CASSLLLADGETQYF
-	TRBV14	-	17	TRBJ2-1	TGTGCCAGCAGCCAAGATCTGAGGAGGGATCCCTACAATGAGCAGTTCTTC	CASSQDLRRDPYNEQFF
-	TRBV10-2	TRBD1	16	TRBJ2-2	TGCGCCAGCAGTGAGTTAGGGACAGGGTGGTCCGGGGAGCTGTTTTTT	CASSELGTGWSGELFF
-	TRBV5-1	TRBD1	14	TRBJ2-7	TGCGCCAGCAGCGAGGGACAGGGTCCCTACGAGCAGTACTTC	CASSEGQGPYEQYF
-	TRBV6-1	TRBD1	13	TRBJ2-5	TGTGCCAGCAGTCCTACAGGGGCCGGGACCCAGTACTTC	CASSPTGAGTQYF
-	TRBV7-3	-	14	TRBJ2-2	TGTGCCAGCAGCTGGATAGCGGTCACCGGGGAGCTGTTTTTT	CASSWIAVTGELFF
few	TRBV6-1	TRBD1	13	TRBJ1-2	TGTGCCAGCAGAGGACAGGGACAAATAGATTACACCTTC	CASRGQGQIDYTF
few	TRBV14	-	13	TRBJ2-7	TGTGCCAGCAGTCCCACGACGGTACACGAGCAGTACTTC	CASSPTTVHEQYF
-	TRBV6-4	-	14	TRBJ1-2	TGTGCCAGCAGTCCCGAGGCAGGGAGCTATGGCTACACCTTC	CASSPEAGSYGYTF
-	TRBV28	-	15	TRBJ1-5	TGTGCCAGCAGTTTATGGACAGGCGGGGACCAGCCCCAGCATTTT	CASSLWTGGDQPQHF
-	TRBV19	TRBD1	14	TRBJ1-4	TGTGCCAGTAGGGGACAGGGGGCAGGTGAAAAACTGTTTTTT	CASRGQGAGEKLFF
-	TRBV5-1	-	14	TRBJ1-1	TGCGCCAGCAGCTTGGCAGGGGCAAACACTGAAGCTTTCTTT	CASSLAGANTEAFF
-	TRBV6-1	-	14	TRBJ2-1	TGTGCCAGCAGTGAAGGGGCGGCGTACAATGAGCAGTTCTTC	CASSEGAAYNEQFF
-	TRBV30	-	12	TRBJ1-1	TGTGCCTGGAGTGGACGGCGGAGTGAAGCTTTCTTT	CAWSGRRSEAFF
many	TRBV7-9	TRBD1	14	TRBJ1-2	TGTGCCAGCAGCGAATTCGACAGGGGTGGTGGCTACACCTTC	CASSEFDRGGGYTF
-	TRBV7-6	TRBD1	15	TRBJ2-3	TGTGCCAGCAGCTCCTCGGGACAGGGGACAGATACGCAGTATTTT	CASSSSGQGTDTQYF
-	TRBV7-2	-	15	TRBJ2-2	TGTGCCAGCAGCTTAGTGGGCCTCGAAACCGGGGAGCTGTTTTTT	CASSLVGLETGELFF
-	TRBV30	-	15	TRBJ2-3	TGTGCCTGGAGTACAGCGGCTCTCGGCACAGATACGCAGTATTTT	CAWSTAALGTDTQYF
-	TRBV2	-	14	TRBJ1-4	TGTGCCAGCTTGGGGGGGCTCTCTAATGAAAAACTGTTTTTT	CASLGGLSNEKLFF
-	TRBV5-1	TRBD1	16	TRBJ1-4	TGCGCCAGCAGCTTGAACAGGGGAACAACTAATGAAAAACTGTTTTTT	CASSLNRGTTNEKLFF
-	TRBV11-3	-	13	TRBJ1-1	TGTGCCAGCAGCCAACAGGGAAACACTGAAGCTTTCTTT	CASSQQGNTEAFF
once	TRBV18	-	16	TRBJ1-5	TGTGCCAGCTCCGCAACGGCGTCGGGGCGTAATCAGCCCCAGCATTTT	CASSATASGRNQPQHF
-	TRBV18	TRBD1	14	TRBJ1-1	TGTGCCAGCTCACGCGGGAGAGAAGGGGGCGAAGCTTTCTTT	CASSRGREGGEAFF
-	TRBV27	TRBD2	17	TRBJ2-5	TGTGCCAGCAGCCTTGGACTAGCGGGGGGGCCGGTAGAGACCCAGTACTTC	CASSLGLAGGPVETQYF
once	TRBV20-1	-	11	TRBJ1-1	TGCAGTGCTAGGGCAAACATAGGAGCTTTCTTT	CSARANIGAFF
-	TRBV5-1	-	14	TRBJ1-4	TGCGCCAGCAGCCTGGACAGATCCGGCGAAAAACTGTTTTTT	CASSLDRSGEKLFF
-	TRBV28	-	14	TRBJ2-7	TGTGCCAGCAGTTTTAGAGATAGGGGCTACGAGCAGTACTTC	CASSFRDRGYEQYF
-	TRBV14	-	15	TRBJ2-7	TGTGCCAGCAGCCAAGGTCAGCTAGCGAGCTACGAGCAGTACTTC	CASSQGQLASYEQYF
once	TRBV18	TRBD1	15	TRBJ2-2	TGTGCCAGCTCACCAGTCGCCAGGGGGACCGGGGAGCTGTTTTTT	CASSPVARGTGELFF
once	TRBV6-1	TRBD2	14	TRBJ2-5	TGTGCCAGCAGGTCGACTAGCGGTCACAGGACCCAGTACTTC	CASRSTSGHRTQYF
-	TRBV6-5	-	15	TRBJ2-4	TGTGCCAGCAGTTCCGCAGGTGGTGCCAAAAACATTCAGTACTTC	CASSSAGGAKNIQYF
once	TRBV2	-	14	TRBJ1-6	TGTGCCAGCATTAAAGGGGCTAGAGATTCACCCCTCCACTTT	CASIKGARDSPLHF
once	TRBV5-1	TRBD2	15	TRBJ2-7	TGCGCCAGCAGCTCGACTAGCGGGAGGGCGTACGAGCAGTACTTC	CASSSTSGRAYEQYF
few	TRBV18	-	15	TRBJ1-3	TGTGCCAGCTCACCACCTGAGGGACTTGGAAACACCATATATTTT	CASSPPEGLGNTIYF
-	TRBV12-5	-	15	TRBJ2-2	TGTGCTAGTGGTTTGGGGACGGTGAACACCGGGGAGCTGTTTTTT	CASGLGTVNTGELFF
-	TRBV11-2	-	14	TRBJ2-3	TGTGCCAGCAGCTTTACAGGGAGCACAGATACGCAGTATTTT	CASSFTGSTDTQYF
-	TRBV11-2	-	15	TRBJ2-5	TGTGCCAGCAGCTTAGTGAGTTGGGGGCAAGAGACCCAGTACTTC	CASSLVSWGQETQYF
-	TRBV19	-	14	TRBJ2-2	TGTGCCAGTACGGAAGGCGGCAACACCGGGGAGCTGTTTTTT	CASTEGGNTGELFF
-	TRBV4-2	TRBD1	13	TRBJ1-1	TGTGCCAGCAACCCTTCCGGGACAGGGCTGGCTTTCTTT	CASNPSGTGLAFF
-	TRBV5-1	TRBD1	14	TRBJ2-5	TGCGCCAGCGGCGTGGGACAGGGGGGAGAGACCCAGTACTTC	CASGVGQGGETQYF
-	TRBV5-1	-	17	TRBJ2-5	TGCGCCAGCAGCCCCCTGGAGGGGCCAAGCACCGGAGAGACCCAGTACTTC	CASSPLEGPSTGETQYF
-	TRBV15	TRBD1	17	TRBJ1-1	TGTGCCACCAGCAGACTACACCCCCGCGGGACAGCCACTGAAGCTTTCTTT	CATSRLHPRGTATEAFF